This T cell receptor (beta chain) was identified in a study of regulatory and conventional T cells in RAG deficiency. Overall study results and limits: RAG-deficient patients showed markedly lower Shannon entropy and higher Simpson indices than control T-cell subsets. Omenn patients showed >75% Treg-Tconv overlap and shorter CDR3 lengths.

The sorted conventional CD4+ T cells were CD25-low and CD127-high, with genomic DNA sequenced. CDR1 is KGHSY and CDR2 is FQNENV in the germline V gene. The CDR3 covers 15 residues. Trimming took 3 bases from V and 4 from J; bases not matched to a gene: 3. Some clones are missing from TCRdb's copy, which holds only in-frame ones; the method was immunoSEQ multiplex PCR. This table has about 50,000 clones, around 89% appearing once. Points on this clone: The antigen is not known.

Another study also made use of these data, one on regulatory T cells. Turning to that study: Primers: 52 TRBV forward and 13 TRBJ reverse. Skewed V and J usage and few unique V-J pairs marked patient repertoires, most in Tregs.

The sample consisted of CD4+ effector T cells sorted from blood. The TCR sequence derives from a human donor in good health. The chain links TRBV16 to TRBJ2-5, with 12 bases lining up with TRBD2. In DNA, the CDR3 is TGTGCCAGCAGCCAGACACTAGCGGGAGGAGAGACCCAGTACTTC. Protein: CASSQTLAGGETQYF.